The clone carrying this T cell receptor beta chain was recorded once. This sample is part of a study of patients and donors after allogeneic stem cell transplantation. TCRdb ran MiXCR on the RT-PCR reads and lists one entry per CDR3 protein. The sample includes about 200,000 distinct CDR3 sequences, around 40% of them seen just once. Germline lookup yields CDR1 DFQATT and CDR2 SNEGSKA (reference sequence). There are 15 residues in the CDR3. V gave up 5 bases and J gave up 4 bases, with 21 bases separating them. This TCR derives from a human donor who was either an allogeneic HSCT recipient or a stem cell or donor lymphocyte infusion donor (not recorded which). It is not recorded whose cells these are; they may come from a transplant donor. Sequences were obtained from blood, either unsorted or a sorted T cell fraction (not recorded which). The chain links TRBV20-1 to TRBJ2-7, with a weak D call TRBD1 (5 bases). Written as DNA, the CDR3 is TGCAGTGCTGGGGCTGACGTAAGCGTTGTGTACGAGCAGTACTTC. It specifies CSAGADVSVVYEQYF.